This passage covers 10 T cell receptor beta chains from one sample sequenced in a study of blood T cell repertoires in COVID-19 (dated by TCRdb to the early 2020s). Library method: the immunoSEQ multiplex PCR assay. TCRdb took this table from immuneACCESS and kept in-frame rearrangements with V and J called. Such tables lack part of the clones; where checked against another copy, unresolved V genes explain under half of the gap, and the rest is unexplained. This sample lists roughly 190,000 clones; 87% were detected once. Around a fifth of the sample comes from the top ten. Sequenced sample: peripheral blood. The receptors derive from a man aged 55 to 70 with active or convalescent COVID-19.

The chain couples TRBV18 to TRBJ2-7, with a weak D call TRBD1 (6 bases). Trimming stripped 2 bases from V and 3 bases from J, with 8 bases between. The CDR3 contains 13 residues. Per germline, CDR1 KGHSH and CDR2 LQKENI. CDR3 nucleotides: TGTGCCAGCTCACCAGCAGGGGACTACGAGCAGTACTTC. This gives the protein CASSPAGDYEQYF.

The chain uses TRBV20-1 and TRBJ2-1; no firm D call. The CDR3 spans 14 residues. Germline-derived CDR1 and CDR2 are DFQATT and SNEGSKA (reference sequence). V lost 3 bases, J lost 4 bases, and 13 bases lay in between. The CDR3 sequence: CSASPLDAYNEQFF. As DNA, the CDR3 is TGCAGTGCTAGTCCGCTTGATGCGTACAATGAGCAGTTCTTC.

CDR3 loop: CASKSSGGGNEQFF. The CDR3 region has the DNA TGTGCCAGCAAGTCTAGCGGGGGTGGCAATGAGCAGTTCTTC. V and J are TRBV2 and TRBJ2-1; 10 bases match TRBD2. Germline loops: CDR1 SNHLY, CDR2 FYNNEI. Unmatched junction bases numbered 6, after V lost 7 bases and J lost 6 bases. The CDR3 has 14 residues. The full variable domain, completed using reference TRBV2 and TRBJ2-1, is EPEVTQTPSHQVTQMGQEVILRCVPISNHLYFYWYRQILGQKVEFLVSFYNNEISEKSEIFDDQFSVERPDGSNFTLKIRSTKLEDSAMYFCASKSSGGGNEQFFGPGTRLTVL.

The CDR3 loop reads CASTEPSTYEQYF. CDR3 DNA: TGTGCCAGCACCGAACCTTCAACTTACGAGCAGTACTTC. The V call is TRBV6-5, the J call TRBJ2-7; D not resolved. This CDR3 spans 13 amino acids. Per the germline V gene, CDR1 is MNHEY and CDR2 is SVGAGI. Trimming took 7 bases from V and 4 from J, leaving 14 bases between them.

The chain has TRBV4-1 and TRBJ2-2; D is perhaps TRBD2 (6 bases). Germline V gene sequence: CDR1 MGHRA, CDR2 YSYEKL. The CDR3 runs 15 residues. Trimming shortened V by 1 base and J by 5 bases, and 11 bases separated the two germline ends. The CDR3 region has the DNA TGCGCCAGCAGCCAAGGAGGACGGGGGACCGGGGAGCTGTTTTTT. Residues: CASSQGGRGTGELFF.

The CDR3 coding sequence is TGTGCCAGCAGGTCGGGGTCTGGAAACACCATATATTTT. Amino acid sequence: CASRSGSGNTIYF. The chain uses TRBV2 and TRBJ1-3; D is uncertain. The CDR3 runs 13 residues. The V and J ends lost 6 bases and 1 base respectively, with 7 bases between them. Germline V gives CDR1 SNHLY, CDR2 FYNNEI.

The chain links TRBV10-3 to TRBJ2-2, with D possibly being TRBD1 (7 bases). The CDR3 sequence is 16 residues long. Germline lookup yields CDR1 ENHRY and CDR2 SYGVKD. Trimming pared 5 bases from V and 6 bases from J, leaving 19 bases between. In nucleotides, the CDR3 is TGTGCCATCAGTTCGACAGGGAGGAGGTCGTCCGGGGAGCTGTTTTTT. Protein: CAISSTGRRSSGELFF.

This clone has a handful of counts. This chain uses TRBV4-2 with TRBJ1-3; D is possibly TRBD1 (6 bases). Germline lookup yields CDR1 LGHNA and CDR2 YNFKEQ. Between the trimmed V and J ends, which lost 10 bases and 2 bases, there was a span of 18 bases. This CDR3 has 15 residues. The CDR3 DNA reads as TGTGCCACCTCTCACCCACAGGGCGCTGGAAACACCATATATTTT. Its translation: CATSHPQGAGNTIYF.

The chain employs TRBV12-5 and TRBJ2-7; 12 bases map to TRBD1. Germline V CDR1 and CDR2: LGHNT, FRNRAP. The CDR3 covers 14 residues. V shed 3 bases and J 6 bases; nucleotides not matched to a gene: 3. The CDR3 loop is CASGFGTGGPEQYF. In nucleotides, the CDR3 is TGTGCTAGTGGTTTTGGGACAGGGGGCCCCGAGCAGTACTTC.

J is TRBJ2-2 and V is TRBV5-4, with D tentatively TRBD2 (7 bases). Germline V CDR1 and CDR2: SGHNT, YYREEE (reference sequence). The length of the CDR3 is 17 residues. The V gene lost 4 bases and the J gene lost 3 bases, with 19 bases spanning the gap. For the CDR3, the DNA is TGTGCCAGCAGCCCTATGGTGGGGGGGCCTGACACCGGGGAGCTGTTTTTT. This gives the protein CASSPMVGGPDTGELFF.